The rows below give T cell receptor beta chains drawn from one sample of a study of low-dose radiotherapy and immunotherapy resistance in tumors. Via MiXCR, TCRdb re-called the reads, giving one row per CDR3 protein. The repertoire consists of more than 30,000 distinct CDR3 sequences, with under 55% occurring once and the leading ten covering approximately 6%. The source material was PBMCs, sampled after low-dose radiotherapy plus immunotherapy. The receptors were gathered from a male donor with gallbladder cancer. Each CDR3 is given with its conserved first and last residue. The D gene is left open where the match is weak. Expanded clones are given a class, and other clones once, few, many or no size at all.

V: TRBV6-1; D: .; size: medium-sized; J: TRBJ2-7; CDR3: CASSPRRKSGTATYEQYF; DNA: TGTGCCAGCAGTCCGCGAAGGAAATCCGGGACGGCCACCTACGAGCAGTACTTC
V: TRBV28; D: TRBD1; size: .; J: TRBJ2-1; CDR3: CASRAGQGRNEQFF; DNA: TGTGCCAGCAGGGCGGGACAGGGACGCAATGAGCAGTTCTTC
V: TRBV20-1; D: TRBD1; size: many; J: TRBJ1-5; CDR3: CSAGPGTGGGQPQHF; DNA: TGCAGTGCTGGGCCCGGGACAGGGGGCGGACAGCCCCAGCATTTT
V: TRBV20-1; D: TRBD2; size: .; J: TRBJ2-3; CDR3: CSARQAYGGVSDTQYF; DNA: TGCAGTGCTAGACAAGCTTATGGGGGGGTATCAGATACGCAGTATTTT
V: TRBV7-2; D: .; size: many; J: TRBJ2-1; CDR3: CASSLGGNYNEQFF; DNA: TGTGCCAGCAGCTTAGGGGGCAACTACAATGAGCAGTTCTTC
V: TRBV11-2; D: .; size: medium-sized; J: TRBJ2-1; CDR3: CASSLDSGPYNEQFF; DNA: TGTGCCAGCAGCTTAGATTCGGGGCCGTACAATGAGCAGTTCTTC
V: TRBV11-2; D: .; size: many; J: TRBJ2-1; CDR3: CASSSMPGQVGGNEQFF; DNA: TGTGCCAGCAGCTCCATGCCGGGACAGGTGGGGGGGAATGAGCAGTTCTTC
V: TRBV11-2; D: .; size: many; J: TRBJ2-3; CDR3: CASSLGADTQYF; DNA: TGTGCCAGCAGCTTAGGGGCAGATACGCAGTATTTT
V: TRBV12-3/TRBV12-4; D: TRBD1; size: .; J: TRBJ1-1; CDR3: CASSLQGPMNTEAFF; DNA: TGTGCCAGCAGCCTACAGGGGCCGATGAACACTGAAGCTTTCTTT
V: TRBV2; D: TRBD2; size: .; J: TRBJ2-1; CDR3: CASSEGTSRVMNIEQFF; DNA: TGTGCCAGCAGTGAAGGGACTAGCAGGGTTATGAATATCGAGCAGTTCTTC
V: TRBV5-5; D: .; size: medium-sized; J: TRBJ2-7; CDR3: CASSMVGGSGEQYF; DNA: TGTGCCAGCAGCATGGTGGGGGGATCGGGCGAGCAGTACTTC
V: TRBV5-1; D: TRBD2; size: once; J: TRBJ2-7; CDR3: CASSLSPSGGLYNPYEQYF; DNA: TGCGCCAGCAGCTTGTCGCCTAGCGGGGGCCTTTACAACCCCTACGAGCAGTACTTC
V: TRBV10-3; D: .; size: many; J: TRBJ2-1; CDR3: CAISEGRERSEQFF; DNA: TGTGCCATCAGTGAGGGTCGGGAACGGAGTGAGCAGTTCTTC
V: TRBV19; D: .; size: few; J: TRBJ2-7; CDR3: CASSIVGDERYEQYF; DNA: TGTGCCAGTAGTATAGTGGGGGACGAACGGTACGAGCAGTACTTC
V: TRBV5-4; D: TRBD1; size: .; J: TRBJ2-1; CDR3: CASSWGQGSYNEQFF; DNA: TGTGCCAGCAGCTGGGGACAGGGTTCCTACAATGAGCAGTTCTTC
V: TRBV6-5; D: .; size: .; J: TRBJ2-1; CDR3: CASRPNTGDVNNEQFF; DNA: TGTGCCAGCAGGCCTAACACAGGAGACGTAAACAATGAGCAGTTCTTC
V: TRBV29-1; D: .; size: .; J: TRBJ2-3; CDR3: CSVGLARSTDTQYF; DNA: TGCAGCGTTGGGCTAGCCCGTAGCACAGATACGCAGTATTTT
V: TRBV20-1; D: .; size: many; J: TRBJ2-5; CDR3: CSALTAPAPQETQYF; DNA: TGCAGTGCTCTGACAGCACCCGCACCTCAAGAGACCCAGTACTTC
V: TRBV15; D: TRBD1; size: .; J: TRBJ2-1; CDR3: CATSARQGANEQFF; DNA: TGTGCCACCAGCGCACGACAGGGGGCCAATGAGCAGTTCTTC
V: TRBV4-1; D: .; size: .; J: TRBJ2-3; CDR3: CASSQAGRTDTQYF; DNA: TGCGCCAGCAGCCAAGCGGGGCGCACAGATACGCAGTATTTT
V: TRBV20-1; D: TRBD1; size: few; J: TRBJ1-6; CDR3: CSAYPGQFYNSPLHF; DNA: TGCAGTGCTTATCCGGGACAGTTTTATAATTCACCCCTCCACTTT
V: TRBV29-1; D: .; size: many; J: TRBJ2-6; CDR3: CSVARDVDSGANVLTF; DNA: TGCAGCGTCGCTCGGGACGTTGACTCTGGGGCCAACGTCCTGACTTTC
V: TRBV28; D: TRBD2; size: many; J: TRBJ2-5; CDR3: CASTTTLSGRVETQYF; DNA: TGTGCCAGCACCACCACTCTTAGCGGGAGGGTAGAGACCCAGTACTTC
V: TRBV5-1; D: .; size: .; J: TRBJ2-3; CDR3: CASRDPSADTQYF; DNA: TGCGCCAGCAGGGACCCTTCGGCAGATACGCAGTATTTT
V: TRBV20-1; D: .; size: many; J: TRBJ2-3; CDR3: CSARVATLSYF; DNA: TGCAGTGCTAGAGTAGCGACCCTAAGTTATTTT
V: TRBV11-1; D: TRBD2; size: medium-sized; J: TRBJ2-1; CDR3: CASTLAHGGGYNEQFF; DNA: TGTGCCAGCACCCTAGCTCACGGGGGGGGTTACAATGAGCAGTTCTTC
V: TRBV5-1; D: .; size: .; J: TRBJ2-1; CDR3: CASSLVVGGGEQFF; DNA: TGCGCCAGCAGCTTGGTTGTGGGGGGCGGGGAGCAGTTCTTC
V: TRBV3-1; D: .; size: many; J: TRBJ2-5; CDR3: CASSLRTVKETQYF; DNA: TGTGCCAGCAGCCTCCGGACAGTAAAAGAGACCCAGTACTTC
V: TRBV13; D: .; size: .; J: TRBJ1-4; CDR3: CASSVNRASTNEKLFF; DNA: TGTGCCAGCAGTGTAAACAGGGCGTCAACTAATGAAAAACTGTTTTTT
V: TRBV27; D: .; size: .; J: TRBJ1-5; CDR3: CASSLFQFNQPQHF; DNA: TGTGCCAGCAGTTTATTTCAGTTCAATCAGCCCCAGCATTTT
V: TRBV28; D: TRBD1; size: few; J: TRBJ1-1; CDR3: CASSLGTGTEAFF; DNA: TGTGCCAGCAGTTTAGGGACAGGCACTGAAGCTTTCTTT
V: TRBV4-3; D: TRBD1; size: .; J: TRBJ1-1; CDR3: CGSSHSGQGSTEAFF; DNA: TGCGGCAGTAGCCATTCCGGACAGGGGTCCACTGAAGCTTTCTTT
V: TRBV28; D: TRBD2; size: many; J: TRBJ2-4; CDR3: CASRGGVAKNIQYF; DNA: TGTGCCAGCAGGGGGGGGGTAGCCAAAAACATTCAGTACTTC
V: TRBV20-1; D: .; size: many; J: TRBJ2-1; CDR3: CSARDPKVARPYNEQFF; DNA: TGCAGTGCTAGAGACCCGAAGGTAGCGAGACCTTACAATGAGCAGTTCTTC
V: TRBV20-1; D: .; size: many; J: TRBJ1-6; CDR3: CSASLDGFNNSPLHF; DNA: TGCAGTGCTAGTCTCGACGGTTTTAATAATTCACCCCTCCACTTT
V: TRBV6-2/TRBV6-3; D: TRBD1; size: .; J: TRBJ1-2; CDR3: CASRKGQGRYGYTF; DNA: TGTGCCAGCAGAAAGGGACAGGGGCGCTATGGCTACACCTTC
V: TRBV2; D: TRBD1; size: .; J: TRBJ2-3; CDR3: CASRIFGTGTRDTQYF; DNA: TGTGCCAGCAGAATCTTCGGGACAGGGACCAGAGATACGCAGTATTTT
V: TRBV10-3; D: TRBD1; size: .; J: TRBJ1-4; CDR3: CAISEDRDEKLFF; DNA: TGTGCCATCAGTGAAGACAGGGATGAAAAACTGTTTTTT
V: TRBV27; D: TRBD1; size: many; J: TRBJ2-7; CDR3: CASSLSRGPFRRYEQYF; DNA: TGTGCCAGCAGTTTATCCAGGGGGCCCTTCAGGCGCTACGAGCAGTACTTC
V: TRBV18; D: TRBD1; size: many; J: TRBJ2-1; CDR3: CASSRLRQGAYNEQFF; DNA: TGTGCCAGCTCTAGGCTTCGACAGGGGGCCTACAATGAGCAGTTCTTC
V: TRBV3-1; D: .; size: .; J: TRBJ2-2; CDR3: CASSQDRVGGTGELFFF; DNA: .
V: TRBV23-1; D: .; size: .; J: TRBJ2-5; CDR3: CASSTVVGPTQETQYF; DNA: TGCGCCAGCAGTACCGTAGTAGGACCTACTCAAGAGACCCAGTACTTC
V: TRBV24-1; D: TRBD2; size: .; J: TRBJ2-1; CDR3: CASSFVLAGGDNEQFF; DNA: TGTGCCAGCAGTTTCGTACTAGCGGGAGGTGACAATGAGCAGTTCTTC
V: TRBV12-3/TRBV12-4; D: .; size: medium-sized; J: TRBJ1-2; CDR3: CASSPRDINYGYTF; DNA: TGTGCCAGCAGTCCCCGGGACATTAACTATGGCTACACCTTC
V: TRBV20-1; D: TRBD1; size: many; J: TRBJ2-5; CDR3: CSATGTGAGETQYF; DNA: TGCAGTGCTACCGGGACAGGGGCCGGAGAGACCCAGTACTTC
V: TRBV27; D: .; size: .; J: TRBJ2-7; CDR3: CASSWGPSYEQYF; DNA: TGTGCCAGCAGTTGGGGTCCCTCCTACGAGCAGTACTTC
V: TRBV7-2; D: .; size: .; J: TRBJ1-3; CDR3: CASSLGTAAGGNTIYF; DNA: TGTGCCAGCAGCTTAGGGACCGCTGCCGGGGGAAACACCATATATTTT
V: TRBV11-2; D: .; size: .; J: TRBJ1-2; CDR3: CASSLEGASNYGYTF; DNA: TGTGCCAGCAGCTTAGAAGGGGCCTCTAACTATGGCTACACCTTC
V: TRBV25-1; D: TRBD2; size: many; J: TRBJ2-3; CDR3: CASSPGLAVDTQYF; DNA: TGTGCCAGCAGTCCGGGACTAGCTGTAGATACGCAGTATTTT
V: TRBV12-3/TRBV12-4; D: TRBD1; size: many; J: TRBJ1-5; CDR3: CASSPGGGNQPQHF; DNA: TGTGCCAGCAGCCCAGGGGGGGGGAATCAGCCCCAGCATTTT
V: TRBV27; D: TRBD1; size: .; J: TRBJ2-7; CDR3: CASSLTQGTHEQYF; DNA: TGTGCCAGCAGTTTAACACAGGGGACCCACGAGCAGTACTTC
V: TRBV2; D: .; size: .; J: TRBJ1-4; CDR3: CASSPLGLSNEKLFF; DNA: TGTGCCAGCAGTCCTTTGGGGCTGTCTAATGAAAAACTGTTTTTT
V: TRBV7-8; D: TRBD1; size: medium-sized; J: TRBJ1-5; CDR3: CASSLASGGGGQPQHF; DNA: TGTGCCAGCAGCTTAGCTTCAGGGGGAGGTGGGCAGCCCCAGCATTTT
V: TRBV27; D: .; size: many; J: TRBJ2-7; CDR3: CASSVSLRSFPSYEQYF; DNA: TGTGCCAGCAGTGTCTCCCTCCGTTCTTTCCCGTCCTACGAGCAGTACTTC
V: TRBV2; D: .; size: .; J: TRBJ2-3; CDR3: CASSGGGLATTDTQYF; DNA: TGTGCCAGCAGTGGAGGCGGGCTAGCTACCACAGATACGCAGTATTTT
V: TRBV6-5; D: TRBD1; size: .; J: TRBJ2-1; CDR3: CASSKIQGINNEQFF; DNA: TGTGCCAGCAGTAAAATACAGGGGATTAACAATGAGCAGTTCTTC
V: TRBV5-3; D: .; size: medium-sized; J: TRBJ1-1; CDR3: CASSLSGTEAFF; DNA: TGCGCCAGCAGCTTGAGTGGCACTGAAGCTTTCTTT
V: TRBV5-1; D: .; size: few; J: TRBJ2-4; CDR3: CASSLGGLAKNIQYF; DNA: TGCGCCAGCAGCTTGGGGGGATTAGCCAAAAACATTCAGTACTTC